This T cell receptor beta chain comes out of a study of monozygotic twins with inflammatory bowel disease. Incorporation of UMIs carrying a 6-nucleotide sample barcode was performed by template switching. TCRdb reprocessed the 5' RACE reads, with one entry per CDR3 protein and no DNA. The sample has about 330,000 distinct CDR3 sequences, and its top ten clones hold 2% to 2.5%. Regarding the study as a whole: No separation of different T cell subtypes was possible. Diversity of TCRbeta measured by inverse Simpson was lower in IBD patients than in healthy co-twins. Compared with healthy twins, IBD patients shared fewer clonotypes with others, especially with disease activity.

A remark on this clonotype: Antigen specificity is unknown.

Looked up from germline, CDR1 is SGHRS and CDR2 is YFSETQ. This CDR3 has 15 amino acids. This TCR was recovered from a human donor with ulcerative colitis or Crohn's disease, or a healthy co-twin of an affected twin (not recorded which). The chain has TRBV5-1 and TRBJ2-7; TCRdb names TRBD1, which stays unverified in the absence of DNA. The source material was blood. The CDR3: CASSPRPGQDNEQYF.